This T cell receptor (beta chain) stems from a study of identical twins. The CDR3 covers 17 residues. Looked up from germline, CDR1 is DFQATT and CDR2 is SNEGSKA (reference sequence). V lost 6 bases, J lost 0 bases, and 11 bases stayed unmatched. TCRdb re-derived calls from the 5' RACE reads in MiXCR, one entry per CDR3 protein. The table records some 500,000 distinct CDR3 sequences, less than 25% of them present only once. These data also featured in a second study, about T cells expressing NK-cell markers. From that paper: Among CD8+ T cells from about six donors, dominant NKG2C+ clonotypes accounted for roughly 1.0-7.0%.

V gene TRBV20-1 combines with J gene TRBJ2-3, with 11 nucleotides matching TRBD2. This clonotype originated in a woman in her late teens or twenties in good health. Sequenced sample: CD4+ T cells sorted from blood. CDR3 nucleotides: TGCAGTGCACAAGATAGCGGGGGGGTATCTAGCACAGATACGCAGTATTTT. Translation: CSAQDSGGVSSTDTQYF.